This T cell receptor (beta chain) was captured in a study of CD8 T cells in Susac syndrome. Multiple sclerosis controls were treatment-naive patients with stable or active relapsing-remitting disease. This CDR3 spans 15 amino acids. Trimming shortened V by 3 bases and J by 3 bases, and 14 bases separated the two germline ends. Germline CDR1 is SGHRS and CDR2 is YFSETQ. Random hexamers were used to reverse transcribe the RNA input (0.5 to 1 ug). With immunoSEQ multiplex PCR, TCR beta CDR3 was amplified across 54 Vbeta and 13 Jbeta. TCRdb processed the immunoSEQ multiplex PCR reads anew with MiXCR; each CDR3 protein has one entry. The sample includes just over 300,000 distinct CDR3 sequences, under 95% of them seen just once.

The sequence derives from a human donor with multiple sclerosis. The sequencing sample was made of CD4+ T cells from PBMCs. The rearrangement links TRBV5-1 to TRBJ2-3; D possibly corresponds to TRBD2 (6 bases). The CDR3 nucleotides are TGCGCCAGCAGCTCTGTCGCGGAGGGGACAGATACGCAGTATTTT. Amino acids: CASSSVAEGTDTQYF.